The entry that follows covers one T cell receptor beta chain sequence. Its specificity is not known. Sampling of each patient yielded between 1 and 8 specimens, collected pretreatment and on-treatment. The length of the CDR3 is 16 residues. After removal of 3 bases from V and 4 bases from J, the junction contained 10 bases not matched to a gene. Germline values: CDR1 KGHSH, CDR2 LQKENI. Data came from immunoSEQ multiplex PCR; TCRdb stores just in-frame clones and leaves some out. The data contain about 45,000 clones, around 88% of them singletons. The data belong to a study of PD-L1 blockade in urothelial cancer. For the study at large: Every 3 weeks, patients received intravenous atezolizumab 1,200 mg, beginning 2014. Investigators checked blood 3 weeks (second dose) and 6 weeks after treatment start.

Study outcomes and limitations: It was durable-benefit patients whose tumor-associated blood clones expanded more at 3 weeks.

The material was PBMCs, obtained around atezolizumab (anti-PD-L1) treatment. The TCR comes from a man older than 75 with urothelial cancer. This sequence joins TRBV18 and TRBJ2-7; 9 positions agree with TRBD1. CDR3 sequence: CASSPTGGAYRYEQYF. CDR3 DNA sequence: TGTGCCAGCTCACCTACAGGGGGCGCCTATCGATACGAGCAGTACTTC.